These 5 T cell receptor beta chains came from one sample sequenced in a study of CD8 T cells in ankylosing spondylitis. TCRdb passed the 5' RACE reads through MiXCR, listing each CDR3 protein once. Of some 130,000 distinct CDR3 sequences listed, 7.3% are singletons. Sequenced: blood, either unsorted or a sorted T cell fraction (not recorded which). These receptor sequences come from a female donor with ankylosing spondylitis or in good health (not recorded which).

This rearrangement joins TRBV7-9 to TRBJ2-3, with 8 nucleotides matching TRBD1. Per the germline V gene, CDR1 is SEHNR and CDR2 is FQNEAQ (reference sequence). V shed 1 base and J 6 bases; nucleotides not matched to a gene: 3. The CDR3 contains 14 residues. The CDR3 DNA reads TGTGCCAGCAGCTTAGTCCAGGGGGCCGATACGCAGTATTTT. Translating gives CASSLVQGADTQYF.

This clonotype was found many times. The V call is TRBV5-1, the J call TRBJ2-5; 10 bases match TRBD2. The germline gives CDR1 SGHRS, CDR2 YFSETQ. V shed 1 base, J shed 4 bases, and the junction held 4 bases outside the gene matches. This CDR3 is built from 15 residues. The CDR3 here is CASSLYPSGGETQYF. The CDR3 DNA reads as TGCGCCAGCAGCTTGTATCCTAGCGGGGGAGAGACCCAGTACTTC.

This clonotype was recorded many times. CDR3 in amino acids: CASRENTEAFF. In DNA, the CDR3 is TGTGCCAGCCGAGAGAACACTGAAGCTTTCTTT. The chain employs TRBV6-6 and TRBJ1-1; no definite D call. V was trimmed by 8 bases and J by 1 base, leaving 5 bases between them. Germline CDR1 and CDR2: MNHNY and SVGAGI (reference sequence). The CDR3 extends over 11 amino acids.

This clonotype was detected ten times or more. The chain couples TRBV11-2 to TRBJ2-7; D remains unclear. Trimming took off 1 base at V and 9 bases at J, with 19 bases between the two ends. Germline V gene data show CDR1 as SGHAT and CDR2 as FQNNGV. The length of the CDR3 is 15 residues. The CDR3 protein is CASSLVSRLLPRQYF. The DNA for the CDR3 is TGTGCCAGCAGCTTAGTATCCAGGCTGCTGCCCCGGCAGTACTTC.

This clonotype has ten or more counts. The chain combines TRBV10-3 with TRBJ1-2; no firm D call. CDR3 length: 15 residues. Trimming left V 0 bases short and J 4 bases short, with 12 bases between. CDR1 is ENHRY, CDR2 SYGVKD, per germline. The chain's CDR3 is CAISESTAEAYGYTF. CDR3 nucleotides: TGTGCCATCAGTGAGTCTACCGCCGAGGCCTATGGCTACACCTTC.